These T cell receptor beta chains were read from a single sample in a study of T-cell memory formation after mild COVID-19. From the 5' RACE reads, TCRdb called clonotypes with MiXCR, one entry per CDR3 protein. Among under 350,000 distinct CDR3 sequences listed, 16% were seen once. Input material: PBMCs or a T cell subset sorted from them (not recorded which). These receptors were taken from a man between 18 and 29 years old who had mild COVID-19 (a few samples of this study predate the infection). Cell type and time point are not known. The CDR3 runs from the conserved cysteine through the conserved F or W. D genes are given only for firm matches. Clone size is given for some rows only: seen once, a few or many times, or a class if the clone is expanded.

length | size | J | D | V | DNA | CDR3
15 | NA | TRBJ2-2 | NA | TRBV7-9 | TGTGCCAGCAGCTTCCCCCAGGGGAAGTCCGGGGAGCTGCTTTTT | CASSFPQGKSGELLF
17 | NA | TRBJ2-4 | NA | TRBV7-2 | TGTGCCAGCAGCCCCGCCCGGACAGCTCTAGCCAAAAACATTCAGTACTTC | CASSPARTALAKNIQYF
17 | NA | TRBJ2-1 | NA | TRBV7-9 | TGTGCCAGCAGCTTCCCCCGACTTGGAAGCTCCTACAATGAGCAGTTCTTC | CASSFPRLGSSYNEQFF
14 | NA | TRBJ2-7 | NA | TRBV12-3/TRBV12-4 | TGTGCCAGCAGTCTCCGGACAGCCGTCGGCGAGCAGTACTTC | CASSLRTAVGEQYF
14 | NA | TRBJ1-4 | NA | TRBV7-2 | TGTGCCAGCGGCGAGACAGGCTATAATGAAAAACTGTTTTTT | CASGETGYNEKLFF
11 | many | TRBJ1-2 | TRBD1 | TRBV5-6 | TGTGCCAGCAGAGAGGGGGCAGGCTACACCTTC | CASREGAGYTF
13 | NA | TRBJ2-7 | TRBD1 | TRBV20-1 | TGCAGTGCTAGGGCGGACAGGGGGAGCGAGCAGTACTTC | CSARADRGSEQYF
15 | NA | TRBJ1-1 | NA | TRBV6-5 | TGTGCCAGCAGTTACTCATCGGTAAGAGGGACTGAAGCTTTCTTT | CASSYSSVRGTEAFF
15 | NA | TRBJ1-4 | NA | TRBV6-5 | TGTGCCAGCAGTTACCTAGGGGCAGGGGTTGAAAAACTGTTTTTT | CASSYLGAGVEKLFF
12 | NA | TRBJ1-2 | NA | TRBV5-5 | TGTGCCAGCAGCTTTCAAGGCTATGGCTACACCTTC | CASSFQGYGYTF
16 | NA | TRBJ2-7 | NA | TRBV4-1 | TGCGCCAGCAGCCAAGGGGGAGGCAGGGGCCCCTACGAGCAGTACTTC | CASSQGGGRGPYEQYF
13 | many | TRBJ1-1 | NA | TRBV7-2 | TGTGCCAGCAGCCGACGGGACACCTTTGAAGCTTTCTTT | CASSRRDTFEAFF
14 | many | TRBJ1-1 | NA | TRBV7-9 | TGTGCCAGCAGCTTAACAGACAAGAACACTGAAGCTTTCTTT | CASSLTDKNTEAFF
14 | few | TRBJ2-5 | TRBD2 | TRBV5-1 | TGCGCCAGCAGCTGGCTAGCGGGGAGAGAGACCCAGTACTTC | CASSWLAGRETQYF
12 | NA | TRBJ2-5 | NA | TRBV25-1 | TGTGCCAGCAGTGAATTCCTAAAGACCCAGTACTTC | CASSEFLKTQYF
13 | NA | TRBJ2-7 | NA | TRBV9 | TGTGCCAGCAGCGTAGACCCCCCAGGCGAGCAGTACTTC | CASSVDPPGEQYF
15 | many | TRBJ1-2 | NA | TRBV11-2 | TGTGCCAGCAGCTTAGGATCTCTTCGCGGCGATGGCTACACCTTC | CASSLGSLRGDGYTF
13 | NA | TRBJ1-1 | NA | TRBV20-1 | TGCAGTGAGCTGGGCCCCATGAACACTGAAGCTTTCTTT | CSELGPMNTEAFF
14 | few | TRBJ1-1 | NA | TRBV9 | TGTGCCAGCAGCGTAGGACTAACGAACACTGAAGCTTTCTTT | CASSVGLTNTEAFF
13 | few | TRBJ2-1 | NA | TRBV5-4 | TGTGCCAGCAGTTCGATCCTACTCGATGAGCAGTTCTTC | CASSSILLDEQFF
14 | few | TRBJ2-1 | NA | TRBV20-1 | TGCAGTGCTAGAGGCAGGGGATCATACAATGAGCAGTTCTTC | CSARGRGSYNEQFF
13 | NA | TRBJ1-2 | NA | TRBV6-5 | TGTGCCAGCAGACAGACTGGTTCCTATGGCTACACCTTC | CASRQTGSYGYTF
16 | NA | TRBJ2-5 | TRBD2 | TRBV4-3 | TGCGCCAGCAGCCAAGACGCGTCTAGCGGGGCGGAGACCCAGTACTTC | CASSQDASSGAETQYF
15 | few | TRBJ1-1 | TRBD1 | TRBV4-1 | TGCGCCAGCAGCCACCTGGGACAGTCGAACACTGAAGCTTTCTTT | CASSHLGQSNTEAFF
16 | NA | TRBJ2-1 | TRBD1 | TRBV18 | TGTGCCAGCTCCCATGGGACAGGACGCTCCTACAATGAGCAGTTCTTC | CASSHGTGRSYNEQFF
15 | NA | TRBJ2-7 | NA | TRBV29-1 | TGCAGCGTTGACGGGGCAGGCCAGAGCTCCTACGAGCAGTACTTC | CSVDGAGQSSYEQYF
20 | NA | TRBJ1-4 | TRBD1 | TRBV5-1 | TGCGCCAGCAGCCCCGGAGTCACGAACAGGGGGCCAGGCCCAAATGAAAAACTGTTTTTT | CASSPGVTNRGPGPNEKLFF
17 | many | TRBJ2-2 | NA | TRBV4-3 | TGCGCCAGCAGCCAAGTGGGCAGCCCAACGAACACCGGGGAGCTGTTTTTT | CASSQVGSPTNTGELFF
13 | few | TRBJ1-1 | NA | TRBV5-1 | TGCGCCAGCAGCTTCGGGCTGCTATCTGAAGCTTTCTTT | CASSFGLLSEAFF
13 | few | TRBJ2-5 | TRBD1 | TRBV12-3/TRBV12-4 | TGTGCCAGCAGGAGGGGACAGTTCGAGACCCAGTACTTC | CASRRGQFETQYF
14 | NA | TRBJ2-2 | NA | TRBV6-5 | TGTGCCAGCAGTTACTCGAGAGGACCGGGGGAGCTGTTTTTT | CASSYSRGPGELFF
16 | NA | TRBJ1-5 | TRBD1 | TRBV6-2/TRBV6-3 | TGTGCCAGCAGCCACAGGGGGGGCTGGAGCAATCAGCCCCAGCATTTT | CASSHRGGWSNQPQHF
16 | few | TRBJ2-5 | TRBD1 | TRBV4-1 | TGCGCCAGCAGCCAAGAAGACAGGGGGGTCCAAGAGACCCAGTACTTC | CASSQEDRGVQETQYF
15 | once | TRBJ2-4 | NA | TRBV4-2 | TGTGCCAGCAGCCATGAGCGGTTAGCCAAAAACATTCAGTACTTC | CASSHERLAKNIQYF
15 | many | TRBJ2-7 | TRBD2 | TRBV7-2 | TGTGCCAGCAGCTATAGCGGGGGGGCCGCCGACGAGCAGTACTTC | CASSYSGGAADEQYF
16 | few | TRBJ2-1 | TRBD2 | TRBV6-1 | TGTGCCAGCAGAGGACTAGCGGGGGGGGACTACAATGAGCAGTTCTTC | CASRGLAGGDYNEQFF
12 | few | TRBJ1-2 | NA | TRBV12-3/TRBV12-4 | TGTGCCAGCAGCTCAGGGGTTTATGGCTACACCTTC | CASSSGVYGYTF
14 | many | TRBJ1-4 | TRBD1 | TRBV5-1 | TGCGCCAGCAGCTTGGAGGGGGCGCGGGAAAAACTGTTTTTT | CASSLEGAREKLFF
13 | NA | TRBJ2-3 | NA | TRBV5-6 | TGTGCCAGCAGCTCGCCCCCTTGGGATACGCAGTATTTT | CASSSPPWDTQYF
14 | few | TRBJ1-4 | NA | TRBV6-1 | TGTGCCAGCAGTCGGGACGGCAGAAATGAAAAACTGTTTTTT | CASSRDGRNEKLFF